Listed here are 32 T cell receptor beta chains from one sample, sequenced in a study of low-dose radiotherapy and immunotherapy resistance in tumors. Alpha and beta chains were covered, as first-strand cDNA relied on TRAV- and TRBV-specific primers. PCR amplification of the TCRs was performed with Phusion for 20 to 25 PCR cycles, and it relied on a constant-region primer together with a V-primer adapter. From the reads, TCRdb called clonotypes with MiXCR, one entry per CDR3 protein. The sample gives tens of thousands of distinct CDR3 sequences, 18% of which show up once; 2.8% is in the top ten. The sample's time point: before trial treatment. Source: PBMCs, taken before treatment. Source of these receptors: a male donor with prostate cancer.

The genes are TRBV12-3 or TRBV12-4 and TRBJ2-5, with TRBD2 matching over 10 bases. CDR3 length: 14 amino acids. Trimming at V came to 5 bases and at J to 4 bases, leaving 4 bases not matched to a gene. CDR3 DNA: TGTGCCAGCAGTGAGCGGGGGGGAGGAGAGACCCAGTACTTC. Translating it yields CASSERGGGETQYF.

About this clonotype itself: The junction and the germline gene differ at one end; a read error may be behind it. The chain combines TRBV4-1 with TRBJ2-2; 7 nucleotides align to TRBD1. Germline values: CDR1 MGHRA, CDR2 YSYEKL. The CDR3 spans 15 residues. CDR3 sequence (DNA): TGTGCCAGCAGCCCTCAGGGTCAGGGGGTCGGGGAGCTGTTTTTT. It specifies CASSPQGQGVGELFF.

This clonotype occurred many times. This chain connects TRBV20-1 to TRBJ2-3, with D possibly being TRBD1 (6 bases). The CDR3 covers 15 residues. Trimming took 5 bases from V and 0 from J, leaving 15 bases between them. The germline V gene encodes CDR1 DFQATT and CDR2 SNEGSKA (reference sequence). CDR3 bases: TGCAGTGCTTCCCTGGGGGCCGCTAGCACAGATACGCAGTATTTT. As protein: CSASLGAASTDTQYF.

This clonotype was counted many times. The chain is built from TRBV19 and TRBJ1-6, with D uncertain. V lost 7 bases to trimming and J lost 8 bases, with 12 bases between them. This CDR3 is 13 amino acids long. CDR1 LNHDA and CDR2 SQIVND come from the germline V gene (reference sequence). CDR3 sequence reads: CASNRQTDSPLHF. The CDR3 nucleotides read TGTGCCAGTAACCGGCAGACCGATTCACCCCTCCACTTT.

In DNA form, the CDR3 reads TGTGCCAGCAGCCCCCAAGGGACTCGAGGGCGGGACTATGGCTACACCTTC. Its protein is CASSPQGTRGRDYGYTF. This chain uses TRBV9 with TRBJ1-2; possible D gene TRBD1, 5 bases. The CDR3 loop spans 17 amino acids. The germline CDR1 and CDR2 sequences are SGDLS and YYNGEE. Trimming shortened V by 4 bases and J by 3 bases, and 22 bases separated the two germline ends.

The table lists this clonotype with many counts. This CDR3 is CASSSGVAKNIQYF. CDR3 DNA sequence: TGCGCCAGCAGCTCAGGAGTAGCCAAAAACATTCAGTACTTC. This chain links TRBV5-1 with TRBJ2-4; D not certain. CDR1 SGHRS and CDR2 YFSETQ come from the germline V gene. V shed 3 bases and J shed 0 bases, with 7 bases lying between them. This CDR3 has 14 residues.

This clonotype showed up many times. The rearrangement joins TRBV2 to TRBJ2-7, with D uncertain. Germline CDR1 and CDR2: SNHLY and FYNNEI. The CDR3 consists of 13 residues. The germline V and J ends were trimmed by 6 bases and 0 bases, with 9 bases remaining between them. CDR3 protein: CASSPDRSYEQYF. In DNA, the CDR3 is TGTGCCAGCAGCCCAGACCGCTCCTACGAGCAGTACTTC.

This clonotype has a handful of counts. J is TRBJ1-4 and V is TRBV30; D call uncertain. This CDR3 region has 14 residues. Germline V gene data show CDR1 as GTSNPN and CDR2 as SVGIG (reference sequence). Trimming removed 2 bases from V and 5 bases from J, with 12 bases in between. The CDR3 spells CAWSSGRRNEKLFF. Written as DNA, the CDR3 is TGTGCCTGGAGTTCTGGAAGGAGAAATGAAAAACTGTTTTTT.

This clonotype showed up many times. The chain links TRBV6-5 to TRBJ2-1; 11 nucleotides line up with TRBD1. The germline CDR1 and CDR2 sequences are MNHEY and SVGAGI. J lost 7 bases, V lost 6 bases, and 8 bases had no gene match. There are 15 residues in the CDR3. The CDR3 reads CASSSGTGGGNEQFF. The CDR3 nucleotides read TGTGCCAGCAGCTCCGGGACAGGGGGAGGGAATGAGCAGTTCTTC.

There are many counts of this clonotype. The CDR3 protein is CASSQGNPLAGAGDEQFF. As DNA, the CDR3 is TGCGCCAGCAGTCAGGGGAATCCACTAGCGGGGGCGGGGGATGAGCAGTTCTTC. The J gene is TRBJ2-1, the V gene TRBV23-1, with 11 bases matching TRBD2. TRBV23-1 is an open reading frame, and its role is uncertain. V was clipped by 3 bases and J by 8 bases; unmatched bases: 15. The CDR3 totals 18 residues.

The chain is built from TRBV29-1 and TRBJ2-1; TRBD1 aligns across 8 bases. The CDR3 is 14 residues long. Trimming removed 7 bases from V and 1 base from J; junction bases left unmatched: 6. Germline V gene sequence: CDR1 SQVTM, CDR2 ANQGSEA. The CDR3 reads CSADRGDSYNEQFF. The CDR3 DNA follows: TGCAGCGCTGACAGGGGAGATTCCTACAATGAGCAGTTCTTC.

V gene TRBV6-1 combines with J gene TRBJ1-6; TRBD1 matches at 9 bases. Germline assignment: CDR1 MNHNS and CDR2 SASEGT. The ends lost 5 bases at V and 8 bases at J; junction bases unmatched: 7. The CDR3 totals 15 residues. The DNA of the CDR3 is TGTGCCAGCAGTTACGGGGACAGGGTGGATTCACCCCTCCACTTT. It specifies CASSYGDRVDSPLHF.

This chain links TRBV5-5 with TRBJ1-5; D is possibly TRBD1 (6 bases). This CDR3 has 15 residues. Trimming cost V 4 bases and J 4 bases, with 15 bases left between them. The germline CDR1 and CDR2 sequences are SGHKS and YYEKEE (reference sequence). The CDR3 DNA reads as TGTGCCAGCAGCCCGTTGAGGGGGGCGAATCAGCCCCAGCATTTT. Translated: CASSPLRGANQPQHF.

This clonotype was detected ten times or more. The chain couples TRBV7-9 to TRBJ2-3, with a tentative D call TRBD2 (6 bases). V gave up 1 base and J gave up 5 bases, with 10 bases separating them. The CDR3 runs 14 residues. CDR1 SEHNR and CDR2 FQNEAQ come from the germline V gene (reference sequence). This chain's CDR3 is CASSLGGEEDTQYF. The CDR3 bases are TGTGCCAGCAGCTTAGGGGGGGAGGAAGATACGCAGTATTTT.

There are many counts of this clonotype. V usage is TRBV20-1 and J usage is TRBJ2-4; possibly TRBD2 for D (5 bases). CDR3 size: 18 residues. Per the germline V gene, CDR1 is DFQATT and CDR2 is SNEGSKA (reference sequence). V was trimmed by 0 bases and J by 0 bases, leaving 18 bases between them. CDR3 sequence: CSARDRAAEFIAKNIQYF. DNA of the CDR3: TGCAGTGCTAGAGATCGAGCGGCGGAATTTATAGCCAAAAACATTCAGTACTTC.

This clonotype was detected ten times or more. The genes are TRBV14 and TRBJ1-4; perhaps TRBD1 as D (6 bases). Germline-derived CDR1 and CDR2 are SGHDN and FVKESK. The CDR3 spans 15 residues. V gave up 0 bases and J gave up 2 bases, with 7 bases separating them. This CDR3 reads CASSQEQGTNEKLFF. The CDR3 coding sequence is TGTGCCAGCAGCCAAGAACAGGGTACTAATGAAAAACTGTTTTTT.

This chain connects TRBV20-1 to TRBJ1-1, with 9 positions matching TRBD1. Trimming cost V 5 bases and J 4 bases; bases outside gene matches: 11. Germline assignment: CDR1 DFQATT and CDR2 SNEGSKA (reference sequence). The CDR3 extends over 15 amino acids. DNA of the CDR3: TGCAGTGCTCCTTGGGGACAGGGAGGATTCACTGAAGCTTTCTTT. Its translation: CSAPWGQGGFTEAFF.

This clonotype was picked up a small number of times. The chain is built from TRBV10-3 and TRBJ1-6; tentatively, D is TRBD1 (5 bases). The V gene lost 2 bases and the J gene lost 9 bases, with 14 bases spanning the gap. The CDR3 spans 15 residues. The V gene's germline CDR1 is ENHRY and CDR2 SYGVKD. The CDR3 bases are TGTGCCATCAGTGAGGGGGACGGGGGTGGTTCACCCCTCCACTTT. This translates into CAISEGDGGGSPLHF.

The table lists this clonotype with many counts. This chain connects TRBV27 to TRBJ1-5, with D possibly TRBD1 on 5 matching bases. The germline CDR1 and CDR2 sequences are MNHEY and SMNVEV (reference sequence). V was cut by 4 bases and J by 6 bases, with 13 bases left in between. The CDR3 contains 14 residues. The CDR3 here is CASSWGVEGQPQHF. The CDR3 DNA sequence: TGTGCCAGCAGTTGGGGGGTTGAGGGTCAGCCCCAGCATTTT.

This clonotype was seen repeatedly, ten times or more. The chain recombines TRBV20-1 with TRBJ2-3; D perhaps matches TRBD2 (5 bases). Germline V lookup: CDR1 DFQATT, CDR2 SNEGSKA (reference sequence). The V end lost 3 bases, the J end lost 0 bases, and 13 bases lay between the germline ends. CDR3 size: 15 residues. The CDR3 region has the DNA TGCAGTGCTAGTTCGGGGATTAGTAGCACAGATACGCAGTATTTT. Protein: CSASSGISSTDTQYF.

This clonotype was recorded many times. The CDR3 loop is CASSGGSYSGELFF. In DNA, the CDR3 is TGTGCCAGCTCAGGAGGGTCATATTCCGGGGAGCTGTTTTTT. This sequence joins TRBV18 and TRBJ2-2, with a possible D match to TRBD2 (6 bases). Germline CDR1 is KGHSH and CDR2 is LQKENI. Trimming removed 5 bases at V and 6 bases at J, with 13 bases between. The CDR3 runs 14 residues.

Concerning this clonotype: A much larger clone is a single base away; this may be a read error. V and J are TRBV28 and TRBJ1-5, with TRBD1 as a possible D gene (5 bases). In germline, CDR1 is MDHEN, CDR2 SYDVKM. The CDR3 covers 14 residues. Here the CDR3 reads CACSRREGTQPQHF. DNA of the CDR3: TGTGCCTGCAGTCGCCGTGAGGGGACTCAGCCCCAGCATTTT.

Comment on this clonotype: It differs at one base from a far larger clone, so likely a read error. This chain joins TRBV12-3 or TRBV12-4 and TRBJ2-1, with D perhaps TRBD1 (6 bases). Trimming cost V 3 bases and J 10 bases, with 16 bases left between them. CDR3 length: 14 amino acids. CDR3 bases: TGTGCCAGCAGTTTCATAGGGGGATCCTACGAGCAGTTCTTC. It encodes CASSFIGGSYEQFF.

As to this clonotype: A junction boundary mismatches the germline segment, possibly from a read error. The chain carries TRBV5-4 and TRBJ2-1, with TRBD2 matching 8 bases. Germline V lookup: CDR1 SGHNT, CDR2 YYREEE (reference sequence). The CDR3 loop spans 18 amino acids. CDR3 sequence reads: CASRPYPRSAGEDNERFF. For the CDR3, the DNA is TGTGCCAGCAGACCATACCCCCGGTCAGCGGGGGAAGACAATGAGCGGTTCTTC. Complete variable domain (other parts from reference TRBV5-4 and TRBJ2-1): ETGVTQSPTHLIKTRGQQVTLRCSSQSGHNTVSWYQQALGQGPQFIFQYYREEENGRGNFPPRFSGLQFPNYSSELNVNALELDDSALYLCASRPYPRSAGEDNERFFGPGTRLTVL.

This clonotype occurred many times. The genes are TRBV18 and TRBJ2-5, with D maybe TRBD2 (6 bases). The CDR3 has 15 amino acids. Germline assignment: CDR1 KGHSH and CDR2 LQKENI. With 7 bases removed from V and 3 bases from J, the gap between germline ends came to 18 bases. The CDR3 loop is CASLDPRGREETQYF. DNA for the CDR3: TGTGCCAGCTTAGATCCGCGGGGCCGAGAAGAGACCCAGTACTTC.

This clonotype was found many times. This sequence joins TRBV11-2 and TRBJ2-7; 9 nucleotides align to TRBD1. V shed 6 bases and J 0 bases; nucleotides not matched to a gene: 6. CDR3 length: 15 residues. Germline CDR1 is SGHAT and CDR2 is FQNNGV. The CDR3 region has the DNA TGTGCCAGCAGTATCGGACAGGGGCTCTCCTACGAGCAGTACTTC. Translating gives CASSIGQGLSYEQYF.

This chain uses TRBV7-9 with TRBJ1-6; D gene ambiguous. V lost 4 bases to trimming and J lost 10 bases, with 20 bases between them. Germline values: CDR1 SEHNR, CDR2 FQNEAQ (reference sequence). The CDR3 has 16 residues. CDR3 DNA sequence: TGTGCCAGCAGCTACGAGGGCCCTACTGTGAGCTCACCCCTCCACTTT. Its translation is CASSYEGPTVSSPLHF.

This clonotype has a count of ten or more. The DNA of the CDR3 is TGCGCCAGCAGCTTTGGCGGGGGTTCCTCCTACGAGCAGTACTTC. Translation: CASSFGGGSSYEQYF. The J gene is TRBJ2-7, the V gene TRBV5-1, with 7 bases matching TRBD2. The V segment lost 2 bases and the J segment 0 bases; nucleotides outside the gene matches: 5. There are 15 residues in the CDR3. Looked up from germline, CDR1 is SGHRS and CDR2 is YFSETQ.

This clonotype has only a few counts. The rearrangement uses TRBV5-5 and TRBJ1-5; D gene ambiguous. The V and J ends lost 5 bases and 3 bases respectively, with 15 bases between them. Germline CDR1 and CDR2: SGHKS and YYEKEE (reference sequence). This CDR3 is built from 15 residues. CDR3 amino acids: CASSRPGDPNQPQHF. The DNA for the CDR3 is TGTGCCAGCAGTCGCCCAGGAGACCCCAATCAGCCCCAGCATTTT.

This clonotype is classed as medium-sized. The rearrangement uses TRBV6-6 and TRBJ2-3, with D uncertain. CDR1 and CDR2 (germline): MNHNY, SVGAGI (reference sequence). V lost 8 bases, J lost 2 bases, and 11 bases lay in between. This CDR3 comprises 13 residues. CDR3: CASGPSPTDTQYF. Here the CDR3 DNA reads TGTGCCAGCGGGCCCTCACCCACAGATACGCAGTATTTT.

Note on this clonotype: This sequence may be a read error, since a much larger clone differs from it by one base. This chain links TRBV12-3 or TRBV12-4 with TRBJ2-1, with TRBD2 matching 8 bases. The CDR3 spans 16 residues. In nucleotides, the CDR3 is TGTGCCATCAGTTCCGGGGGGGGGGCGGGGGACAATGAGCAGTTCTTC. Protein product: CAISSGGGAGDNEQFF.

This clonotype occurred many times. The V call is TRBV4-1, the J call TRBJ2-3, with 7 bases matching TRBD2. The germline V gene encodes CDR1 MGHRA and CDR2 YSYEKL. CDR3 length equals 16 residues. After removal of 2 bases from V and 4 bases from J, the junction contained 9 bases not matched to a gene. DNA of the CDR3: TGCGCCAGCAGCCAAAGGACTAGTGATTCCGCAGATACGCAGTATTTT. This sequence encodes CASSQRTSDSADTQYF.